Listed below are T cell receptor beta chains from one sample, sequenced in a study of cytomegalovirus exposure and HLA in healthy donors. Data came from immunoSEQ multiplex PCR; TCRdb stores just in-frame clones and leaves some out. Among about 220,000 clones listed, roughly 82% were seen once. Sequenced: PBMCs. These TCRs come from a woman aged 40 to 50 in good health and CMV-seropositive. Each CDR3 is given with its conserved first and last residue. D genes are given only for firm matches. Only some rows state a clone size, as once, few, many or a class for expanded clones.

j_call: TRBJ2-7
v_call: TRBV29-1
d_call: TRBD2
clone_size: -
cdr3_nt: TGCAGCGGGAATAGCGGGAGGCCTCCCTACGAGCAGTACTTC
cdr3_aa: CSGNSGRPPYEQYF

j_call: TRBJ1-6
v_call: TRBV7-2
d_call: TRBD1
clone_size: -
cdr3_nt: TGTGCCAGCAGCCCCGAACAGGGGGCCGGTTCACCCCTCCACTTT
cdr3_aa: CASSPEQGAGSPLHF

j_call: TRBJ2-7
v_call: TRBV9
d_call: TRBD2
clone_size: -
cdr3_nt: TGTGCCAGCAGCGTAGGTTCTAGCGGGGCTTACGAGCAGTACTTC
cdr3_aa: CASSVGSSGAYEQYF

j_call: TRBJ1-4
v_call: TRBV6-6
d_call: -
clone_size: -
cdr3_nt: TGTGCCAGCAGTTACCCGGGGGCAACTAATGAAAAACTGTTTTTT
cdr3_aa: CASSYPGATNEKLFF

j_call: TRBJ1-1
v_call: TRBV5-1
d_call: -
clone_size: -
cdr3_nt: TGCGCCAGCAGTTCACAGGGCCCCACTGAAGCTTTCTTT
cdr3_aa: CASSSQGPTEAFF

j_call: TRBJ1-1
v_call: TRBV6-1
d_call: TRBD1
clone_size: -
cdr3_nt: TGTGCCAGCAGTGCTGGACAGGGGGCGCGAATCTGGGCTGAAGCTTTCTTT
cdr3_aa: CASSAGQGARIWAEAFF

j_call: TRBJ1-5
v_call: TRBV9
d_call: TRBD1
clone_size: -
cdr3_nt: TGTGCCAGCAGCCGGACAGGCTATAGCAATCAGCCCCAGCATTTT
cdr3_aa: CASSRTGYSNQPQHF

j_call: TRBJ1-1
v_call: TRBV19
d_call: TRBD1
clone_size: -
cdr3_nt: TGTGCCAGTAGTACCCAAACAGGGGCGGGGAACACTGAAGCTTTCTTT
cdr3_aa: CASSTQTGAGNTEAFF

j_call: TRBJ1-4
v_call: TRBV18
d_call: TRBD1
clone_size: -
cdr3_nt: TGTGCCAGCTCACCAAACAGGGGGCTCTCTAATGAAAAACTGTTTTTT
cdr3_aa: CASSPNRGLSNEKLFF

j_call: TRBJ1-2
v_call: TRBV6-6
d_call: TRBD1
clone_size: -
cdr3_nt: TGTGCCAGCAGTTACTCGGACAGGGGAGGAGATGGCTACACCTTC
cdr3_aa: CASSYSDRGGDGYTF

j_call: TRBJ2-2
v_call: TRBV7-8
d_call: -
clone_size: -
cdr3_nt: TGTGCCAGCAGTTGGACATCGATAAACACCGGGGAGCTGTTTTTT
cdr3_aa: CASSWTSINTGELFF

j_call: TRBJ2-7
v_call: TRBV13
d_call: TRBD1
clone_size: -
cdr3_nt: TGTGCCAGCAGCTCCGGACAGGGTACCTCCTACGAGCAGTACTTC
cdr3_aa: CASSSGQGTSYEQYF

j_call: TRBJ1-4
v_call: TRBV5-1
d_call: TRBD1
clone_size: -
cdr3_nt: TGCGCCAGCAGCACTGGGGACAGGGGCGAAAAACTGTTTTTT
cdr3_aa: CASSTGDRGEKLFF

j_call: TRBJ1-5
v_call: TRBV19
d_call: TRBD1
clone_size: -
cdr3_nt: TGTGCCAGTAGTCGGGGGACAGGGCTTGCGAATCAGCCCCAGCATTTT
cdr3_aa: CASSRGTGLANQPQHF

j_call: TRBJ2-7
v_call: TRBV5-1
d_call: TRBD1
clone_size: -
cdr3_nt: TGCGCCAGCAGCCCTGGGGACAGGAACCCCTACGAGCAGTACTTC
cdr3_aa: CASSPGDRNPYEQYF

j_call: TRBJ2-7
v_call: TRBV5-1
d_call: TRBD1
clone_size: -
cdr3_nt: TGCGCCAGCCGACAGGGTTCCTACGAGCAGTACTTC
cdr3_aa: CASRQGSYEQYF

j_call: TRBJ1-1
v_call: TRBV30
d_call: TRBD1
clone_size: -
cdr3_nt: TGTGCCTGGAGTGTACCCCGACAGGGGACCACTGAAGCTTTCTTT
cdr3_aa: CAWSVPRQGTTEAFF

j_call: TRBJ2-1
v_call: TRBV7-9
d_call: TRBD2
clone_size: -
cdr3_nt: TGTTCCAGCAGTCGACTAGCGGGAGGTACTTACAATGAGCAGTTCTTC
cdr3_aa: CSSSRLAGGTYNEQFF

j_call: TRBJ2-2
v_call: TRBV6-5
d_call: -
clone_size: few
cdr3_nt: TGTGCCAGCAGTTACCTCCACCTACCCACCGGGGAGCTGTTTTTT
cdr3_aa: CASSYLHLPTGELFF

j_call: TRBJ2-1
v_call: TRBV5-4
d_call: -
clone_size: -
cdr3_nt: TGTGCCAGCAGCTTGGAACAGGCGTTTTACAATGAGCAGTTCTTC
cdr3_aa: CASSLEQAFYNEQFF

j_call: TRBJ2-1
v_call: TRBV7-9
d_call: -
clone_size: -
cdr3_nt: TGTGCCAGCAGCCTCCGGGACTTCAATGAGCAGTTCTTC
cdr3_aa: CASSLRDFNEQFF

j_call: TRBJ1-1
v_call: TRBV10-3
d_call: -
clone_size: few
cdr3_nt: TGTGCCATCAGTGTCGGGGGGCGGACTGAAGCTTTCTTT
cdr3_aa: CAISVGGRTEAFF